These T cell receptor beta chains were read from a single sample in a study of vaccination effects on CD4 cells after COVID-19. No antigen has been identified for these receptors. Assay used: immunoSEQ multiplex PCR; TCRdb lists only in-frame clones, some missing. The data contain under 85,000 clones, around four fifths of them singletons. Sequencing was performed on CD4+ T cells from PBMCs cultured with HCoV-229E spike peptides, taken before COVID-19 vaccination. The receptors derive from a human donor who received a COVID-19 vaccine. The CDR3 runs from the conserved cysteine through the conserved F or W. The D gene is left open where the match is weak. The size of a clone is reported for some rows only, either as once, few or many, or as a class for expanded clones.

CASSPRAGRAYNSPLHF | TGTGCCAGCAGCCCCCGTGCAGGGAGGGCCTATAATTCACCCCTCCACTTT | TRBJ1-6 | . | TRBV3-1/TRBV3-2 | .
CASSRIGGNTEAFF | TGTGCCAGCAGCCGTATAGGGGGAAACACTGAAGCTTTCTTT | TRBJ1-1 | . | TRBV27 | .
CASKERGGGGNQPQHF | TGTGCCAGCAAAGAACGGGGAGGGGGCGGCAATCAGCCCCAGCATTTT | TRBJ1-5 | . | TRBV6-6 | TRBD1
CASSLVPRGGEQFF | TGTGCCAGCAGCTTGGTCCCCAGGGGCGGGGAGCAGTTCTTC | TRBJ2-1 | . | TRBV5-8 | .
CASSVYPGGTGELFF | TGTGCCAGCAGTGTCTACCCGGGGGGGACGGGGGAGCTGTTTTTT | TRBJ2-2 | . | TRBV25-1 | TRBD2
CASSQDPTRPQYF | TGTGCCAGCAGCCAAGACCCGACACGTCCGCAGTATTTT | TRBJ2-3 | . | TRBV4-2 | .
CASSGRRSDIQYF | TGTGCCAGCAGCGGGCGTCGGTCGGACATTCAGTACTTC | TRBJ2-4 | . | TRBV7-3 | .
CASSSPGGPLNYGYTF | TGTGCCAGCAGTTCGCCCGGGGGGCCCCTTAACTATGGCTACACCTTC | TRBJ1-2 | . | TRBV28 | .
CASSQGPGVGETQYF | TGCGCCAGCAGCCAAGGTCCAGGGGTCGGAGAGACCCAGTACTTC | TRBJ2-5 | . | TRBV4-3 | .
CASSQSPAGTKNIQYF | TGTGCCAGCAGCCAGTCCCCGGCTGGGACCAAAAACATTCAGTACTTC | TRBJ2-4 | . | TRBV11-1 | .
CASSSGWETQYF | TGTGCCAGCAGTTCGGGGTGGGAGACCCAGTACTTC | TRBJ2-5 | . | TRBV6-5 | .
CASSLEGFVEQFF | TGTGCCAGCAGCTTAGAAGGTTTCGTTGAGCAGTTCTTC | TRBJ2-1 | . | TRBV7-3 | .
CASSYRENYGYTF | TGTGCCAGCAGTTACAGGGAGAACTATGGCTACACCTTC | TRBJ1-2 | . | TRBV6-6 | .
CASRQGSKNIQYF | TGCGCCAGCAGACAGGGTTCCAAAAACATTCAGTACTTC | TRBJ2-4 | . | TRBV5-1 | .
CASRPDGYTEAFF | TGTGCCAGCAGGCCTGACGGTTACACTGAAGCTTTCTTT | TRBJ1-1 | . | TRBV6-2/TRBV6-3 | .
CASSLSGGWTF | TGCGCCAGCAGCTTGTCAGGAGGTTGGACCTTC | TRBJ1-2 | few | TRBV5-1 | .
CASSSNNRATGELFF | TGTGCCAGCAGCTCTAACAACAGGGCCACCGGGGAGCTGTTTTTT | TRBJ2-2 | . | TRBV5-4 | .
CASSVGGYGYTF | TGTGCCAGTAGTGTCGGAGGGTATGGCTACACCTTC | TRBJ1-2 | . | TRBV19 | .
CASSAPGTANTEAFF | TGTGCCAGTAGCGCCCCCGGGACAGCGAACACTGAAGCTTTCTTT | TRBJ1-1 | . | TRBV19 | TRBD1
CASSPFTGDFHEAFF | TGTGCCAGCTCACCATTCACAGGGGACTTTCATGAAGCTTTCTTT | TRBJ1-1 | . | TRBV18 | TRBD1
CASSPPRRLAGLNEQFF | TGTGCCAGCTCACCACCACGTAGACTAGCGGGGCTCAATGAGCAGTTCTTC | TRBJ2-1 | . | TRBV18 | TRBD2
CASSFSGLNTGELFF | TGTGCCAGCAGCTTTTCAGGATTGAACACCGGGGAGCTGTTTTTT | TRBJ2-2 | . | TRBV11-3 | .
CASSRANLGYTF | TGTGCCAGCAGCAGGGCAAACCTTGGCTACACCTTC | TRBJ1-2 | . | TRBV9 | .
CASKGQARTDTQYF | TGTGCCAGCAAAGGACAGGCGCGCACAGATACGCAGTATTTT | TRBJ2-3 | . | TRBV27 | TRBD1
CASSKARDNTIYF | TGTGCCAGCAGCAAAGCTAGGGATAACACCATATATTTT | TRBJ1-3 | . | TRBV21-1 | .
CASSFWVSGNTIYF | TGTGCCAGCAGCTTTTGGGTCTCTGGAAACACCATATATTTT | TRBJ1-3 | . | TRBV7-2 | .
CAWKRGDRANTEAFF | TGTGCCTGGAAACGGGGGGACAGGGCGAACACTGAAGCTTTCTTT | TRBJ1-1 | . | TRBV30 | TRBD1
CASSYSSSYSGNTIYF | TGTGCCAGCAGTTACTCTTCTTCCTACTCTGGAAACACCATATATTTT | TRBJ1-3 | . | TRBV6-5 | .
CARSLSRLECGYTF | TGTGCCAGAAGCTTATCTCGCCTGGAATGTGGCTACACCTTC | TRBJ1-2 | . | TRBV7-5 | .